This record covers a single TCR beta chain. The antigen is undetermined. This sequence may be a read error, since a much larger clone differs from it by one base. These data belong to a study of regulatory T cells in long-lasting Graves disease. Time point reported: newly diagnosed GD, antithyroid drugs for less than 3 months. Preparation of the TCR library used RNA extracted from PBMCs. iRepertoire HTBI primers and Arm-PCR of CDR3 regions built TCR beta libraries. A single record per CDR3 protein comes from TCRdb applying MiXCR to the multiplex PCR reads. This table has roughly 560,000 distinct CDR3 sequences, about 16% appearing once. General study points: The analysis examined peripheral blood only and excluded thyroid tissue. Persistent Graves' patients showed reduced TCR diversity versus newly diagnosed patients.

The sample was also reused in another study, on T cells in Graves' hyperthyroidism and ophthalmopathy. This second study says: First-round RT-PCR targeting the TCR CDR3 was performed with the HTBI primer set.

This receptor was identified in a woman aged 35-65 years with Graves disease. The specimen was peripheral blood mononuclear cells (PBMCs), collected at new diagnosis, from a patient treated with antithyroid drugs.

The CDR3 spells CASSDSDRNEQFF. The CDR3 region has the DNA TGTGCCAGCAGTGACTCGGACAGGAATGAGCAGTTCTTC. This chain links TRBV2 with TRBJ2-1; the match to TRBD1 covers 7 bases. The germline CDR1 and CDR2 sequences are SNHLY and FYNNEI. With 3 bases clipped from V and 7 bases from J, the junction kept 3 bases outside the gene matches. This CDR3 contains 13 residues.